Given below is one TCR beta chain in context. This entry comes from a study of control samples from healthy donors and cancer patients. The method was immunoSEQ multiplex PCR; TCRdb's version includes in-frame clones alone and lacks a portion of them. Among 97,000 or so clones, under 95% were seen once, and the ten largest hold about 2.5%. J was trimmed by 3 bases and V by 0 bases; bases with no gene match: 3. The CDR3 runs to 15 residues. Germline-derived CDR1 and CDR2 are MNHEY and SVGAGI. The chain couples TRBV6-5 to TRBJ2-3; the match to TRBD1 covers 7 bases. The TCR originated in a woman between 18 and 29 years old in good health. The sample was blood. The CDR3 here is CASSYSTGATDTQYF. CDR3 DNA sequence: TGTGCCAGCAGTTACTCCACAGGGGCAACAGATACGCAGTATTTT.